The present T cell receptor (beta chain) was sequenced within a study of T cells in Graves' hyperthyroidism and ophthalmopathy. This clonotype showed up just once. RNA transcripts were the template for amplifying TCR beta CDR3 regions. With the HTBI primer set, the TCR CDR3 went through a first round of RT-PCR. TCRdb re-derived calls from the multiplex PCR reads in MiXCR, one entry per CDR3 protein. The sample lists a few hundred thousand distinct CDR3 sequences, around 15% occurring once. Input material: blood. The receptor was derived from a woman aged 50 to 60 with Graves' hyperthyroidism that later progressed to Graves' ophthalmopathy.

CDR3 residues: CASSSGGDYGYTF. The CDR3 bases are TGTGCCAGCAGTTCGGGGGGGGACTATGGCTACACCTTC. This sequence joins TRBV28 and TRBJ1-2; D perhaps matches TRBD1 (5 bases). The V and J ends lost 4 bases and 3 bases respectively, with 9 bases between them. This CDR3 contains 13 residues. Germline values: CDR1 MDHEN, CDR2 SYDVKM.